The 13 T cell receptor beta chains below come from one sample, sequenced in a study of OX40 agonist ivuxolimab in advanced cancers. Assay used: immunoSEQ multiplex PCR; TCRdb lists only in-frame clones, some missing. Here the sample spans tens of thousands of clones, around 85% being singletons. Material: CD4+ or CD8+ T cells sorted from blood, obtained in a trial of the OX40 agonist ivuxolimab. These receptors were obtained from an adult with an advanced solid tumor such as melanoma, head and neck, liver or kidney cancer.

This rearrangement joins TRBV28 to TRBJ2-1; D unresolved. Deletions cut 8 bases from V and 5 bases from J, with 4 bases between. CDR3 length: 10 amino acids. The germline V gene encodes CDR1 MDHEN and CDR2 SYDVKM. The CDR3 protein is CASAHNEQFF. CDR3 bases: TGTGCCAGCGCCCACAATGAGCAGTTCTTC.

This clone has a handful of counts. This sequence joins TRBV9 and TRBJ2-2; the D call may be TRBD1 or TRBD2 (5 bases each). V was clipped by 3 bases and J by 2 bases, with 11 bases between them. The CDR3 sequence is 15 residues long. The germline V gene has CDR1 SGDLS and CDR2 YYNGEE. The DNA for the CDR3 is TGTGCCAGCAGCGCCAGGGAGACTAACACCGGGGAGCTGTTTTTT. Translation: CASSARETNTGELFF.

The V and J genes are TRBV12-5 and TRBJ2-1; 9 nucleotides agree with TRBD2. The CDR3 has 14 amino acids. The germline V gene encodes CDR1 LGHNT and CDR2 FRNRAP. With 5 bases clipped from V and 9 bases from J, the junction kept 8 bases outside the gene matches. The CDR3 nucleotides are TGTGCTAGTGGTCCGGGGACTAGCTTGGCTGAGCAGTTCTTC. It is translated as CASGPGTSLAEQFF. Full variable domain (remainder filled in from reference TRBV12-5 and TRBJ2-1): DARVTQTPRHKVTEMGQEVTMRCQPILGHNTVFWYRQTMMQGLELLAYFRNRAPLDDSGMPKDRFSAEMPDATLATLKIQPSEPRDSAVYFCASGPGTSLAEQFFGPGTRLTVL.

The chain couples TRBV5-1 to TRBJ2-5, with D tentatively TRBD2 (6 bases). Germline V gene lookup returns CDR1 SGHRS and CDR2 YFSETQ. Trimming took 4 bases from V and 3 from J, leaving 16 bases between them. The CDR3 runs to 15 residues. DNA of the CDR3: TGCGCCAGCAGCGGAGGGACTCACCTGAAAGAGACCCAGTACTTC. Amino acid sequence: CASSGGTHLKETQYF. Looking up the rest from reference TRBV5-1 and TRBJ2-5 gives the full variable domain: KAGVTQTPRYLIKTRGQQVTLSCSPISGHRSVSWYQQTPGQGLQFLFEYFSETQRNKGNFPGRFSGRQFSNSRSEMNVSTLELGDSALYLCASSGGTHLKETQYFGPGTRLLVL.

Only a few counts were recorded for this clone. The rearrangement joins TRBV4-2 to TRBJ1-4; the D is unclear. V shed 0 bases and J shed 7 bases, with 12 bases lying between them. Looked up from germline, CDR1 is LGHNA and CDR2 is YNFKEQ. This CDR3 spans 15 amino acids. DNA of the CDR3: TGTGCCAGCAGCCAAGAGGCAGGAGAGGGTGAAAAACTGTTTTTT. Protein product: CASSQEAGEGEKLFF.

The rearrangement joins TRBV4-1 to TRBJ2-3, with D perhaps being TRBD1 or TRBD2 (5 bases each). V was cut by 2 bases and J by 8 bases, with 23 bases left in between. This CDR3 has 17 residues. The V gene's germline CDR1 is MGHRA and CDR2 YSYEKL. CDR3 nucleotide sequence: TGCGCCAGCAGCCAATTTCCAGGGACCCCCGCCGTCGGTACGCAGTATTTT. Its translation: CASSQFPGTPAVGTQYF.

The chain employs TRBV9 and TRBJ1-5; no firm D call. Germline V gene lookup returns CDR1 SGDLS and CDR2 YYNGEE. CDR3 length equals 14 residues. V lost 3 bases and J 6 bases, leaving 13 bases between the germline ends. Here the CDR3 reads CASSAFKRGQPQHF. The CDR3 coding sequence is TGTGCCAGCAGCGCCTTTAAACGGGGTCAGCCCCAGCATTTT.

This chain uses TRBV5-1 with TRBJ2-3; D ambiguous. This CDR3 has 15 amino acids. V lost 2 bases, J lost 2 bases, and 12 bases lay in between. The germline V gene encodes CDR1 SGHRS and CDR2 YFSETQ. DNA for the CDR3: TGCGCCAGCAGCTTCCATGGCGATTTCACAGATACGCAGTATTTT. Protein product: CASSFHGDFTDTQYF. The entire variable domain, with the rest obtained from reference TRBV5-1 and TRBJ2-3, is as follows: KAGVTQTPRYLIKTRGQQVTLSCSPISGHRSVSWYQQTPGQGLQFLFEYFSETQRNKGNFPGRFSGRQFSNSRSEMNVSTLELGDSALYLCASSFHGDFTDTQYFGPGTRLTVL.

The CDR3 loop is CASSLFRQTDTQYF. In nucleotides, the CDR3 is TGTGCCAGCAGTTTATTTCGACAGACAGATACGCAGTATTTT. This chain uses TRBV28 with TRBJ2-3, with D perhaps matching TRBD1 (5 bases). The CDR3 length is 14 residues. Trimming took 1 base from V and 3 from J, leaving 8 bases between them. Germline V gene data show CDR1 as MDHEN and CDR2 as SYDVKM.

The chain links TRBV7-9 to TRBJ1-4; TRBD1 aligns across 12 bases. Germline V lookup: CDR1 SEHNR, CDR2 FQNEAQ (reference sequence). This CDR3 is built from 18 residues. V lost 5 bases, J lost 0 bases, and 7 bases stayed unmatched. The CDR3 nucleotides are TGTGCCAGCAGCCCCCGGGACAGGGGGCCTGCAACTAATGAAAAACTGTTTTTT. This gives the protein CASSPRDRGPATNEKLFF.

This chain links TRBV5-6 with TRBJ1-1; D call uncertain. This CDR3 region has 15 residues. Looked up from germline, CDR1 is SGHDT and CDR2 is YYEEEE. V lost 4 bases and J 7 bases, leaving 20 bases between the germline ends. The CDR3 bases are TGTGCCAGCAGCGCCGGACTGGGCGCAGGATTTGAAGCTTTCTTT. This sequence encodes CASSAGLGAGFEAFF.

V usage is TRBV5-1 and J usage is TRBJ2-5; tentative D call: TRBD2 (5 bases). Trimming pared 5 bases from V and 2 bases from J, leaving 10 bases between. CDR1 and CDR2 (germline): SGHRS, YFSETQ. CDR3 length: 13 residues. As DNA, the CDR3 is TGCGCCAGCAGACTAGAGATGCAAGAGACCCAGTACTTC. Translating it yields CASRLEMQETQYF.

The genes are TRBV4-3 and TRBJ1-1; D is ambiguous. Germline-derived CDR1 and CDR2 are LGHNA and YSLEER. The CDR3 is 11 amino acids. V shed 3 bases and J shed 5 bases, with 4 bases lying between them. CDR3 coding DNA: TGCGCCAGCAGCCAGGGGACTGAAGCTTTCTTT. Translated: CASSQGTEAFF.